The following is a T cell receptor beta chain sequence with its context. The data belong to a study of identical twins. Trimming stripped 5 bases from V and 5 bases from J, with 11 bases between. CDR1 is SGHAT, CDR2 FQNNGV, per germline. This CDR3 has 13 amino acids. Unique molecular identifiers were present on cDNA, and template switching added a universal primer site. Using its own MiXCR run on the 5' RACE reads, TCRdb lists one record per CDR3 protein. The data contain a few hundred thousand distinct CDR3 sequences, 15% to 20% of them singletons. The specimen was naive T cells sorted from blood. The chain links TRBV11-2 to TRBJ2-3, with D unclear. This clonotype was sampled from a man aged 45-60 years in good health. This CDR3 is CASSPYALDTQYF. The CDR3 DNA reads TGTGCCAGCAGCCCCTACGCTTTAGATACGCAGTATTTT.